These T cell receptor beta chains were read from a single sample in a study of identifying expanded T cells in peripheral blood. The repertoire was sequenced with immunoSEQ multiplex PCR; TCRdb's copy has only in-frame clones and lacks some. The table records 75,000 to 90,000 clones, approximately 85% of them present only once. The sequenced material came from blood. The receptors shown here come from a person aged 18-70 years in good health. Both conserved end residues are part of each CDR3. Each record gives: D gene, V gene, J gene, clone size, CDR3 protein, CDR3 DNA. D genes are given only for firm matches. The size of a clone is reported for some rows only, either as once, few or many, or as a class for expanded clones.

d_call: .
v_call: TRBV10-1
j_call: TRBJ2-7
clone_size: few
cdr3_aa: CASRRTWPGRYEQYF
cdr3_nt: TGCGCCAGCAGACGGACGTGGCCAGGGAGGTACGAGCAGTACTTC

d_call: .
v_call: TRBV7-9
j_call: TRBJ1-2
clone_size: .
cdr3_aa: CASSLSGASLGGYTF
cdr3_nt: TGTGCCAGCAGCTTAAGTGGAGCCTCTCTCGGGGGCTACACCTTC

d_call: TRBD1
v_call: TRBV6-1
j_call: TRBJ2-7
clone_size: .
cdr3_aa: CASSLGGSTGEQYF
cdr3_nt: TGTGCCAGCAGTCTAGGGGGCTCAACGGGAGAGCAGTACTTC

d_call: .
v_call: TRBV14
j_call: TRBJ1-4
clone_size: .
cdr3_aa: CASSQDQGAGEKLFF
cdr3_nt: TGTGCCAGCAGCCAAGATCAAGGGGCAGGGGAAAAACTGTTTTTT

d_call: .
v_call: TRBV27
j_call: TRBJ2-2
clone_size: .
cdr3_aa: CASSFGLRTGELFF
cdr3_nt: TGTGCCAGCAGTTTTGGGCTCCGAACCGGGGAGCTGTTTTTT

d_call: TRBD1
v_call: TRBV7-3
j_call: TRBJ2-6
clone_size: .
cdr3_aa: CASSPGGSGANVLTF
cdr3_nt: TGTGCCAGCAGCCCAGGGGGCTCTGGGGCCAACGTCCTGACTTTC

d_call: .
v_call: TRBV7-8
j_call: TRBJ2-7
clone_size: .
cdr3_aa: CASSLPGTQYEQYF
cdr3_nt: TGTGCCAGCAGCTTACCAGGGACACAGTACGAGCAGTACTTC

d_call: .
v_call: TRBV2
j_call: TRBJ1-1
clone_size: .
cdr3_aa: CASSLSGTLRTEAFF
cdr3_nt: TGTGCCAGCAGTTTATCCGGGACTCTAAGGACTGAAGCTTTCTTT

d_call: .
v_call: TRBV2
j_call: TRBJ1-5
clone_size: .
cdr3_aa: CASTQEAASNQPQHF
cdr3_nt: TGTGCCAGCACTCAGGAGGCTGCTAGCAATCAGCCCCAGCATTTT

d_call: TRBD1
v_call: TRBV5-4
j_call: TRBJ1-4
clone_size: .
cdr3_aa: CASSIQGTGGEKLFF
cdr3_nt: TGTGCCAGCAGCATACAAGGGACAGGGGGGGAAAAACTGTTTTTT

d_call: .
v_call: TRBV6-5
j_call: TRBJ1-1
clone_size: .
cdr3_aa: CASSLQGGTEAFF
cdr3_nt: TGTGCCAGCAGTCTGCAGGGTGGCACTGAAGCTTTCTTT

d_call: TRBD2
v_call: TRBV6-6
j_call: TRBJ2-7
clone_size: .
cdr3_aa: CASGAGAYEQYF
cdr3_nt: TGTGCCAGCGGGGCGGGAGCCTACGAGCAGTACTTC

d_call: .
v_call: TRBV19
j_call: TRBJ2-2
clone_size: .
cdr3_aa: CASSIVRGAITGELFF
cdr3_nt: TGTGCCAGTAGTATAGTTAGGGGGGCCATCACCGGGGAGCTGTTTTTT

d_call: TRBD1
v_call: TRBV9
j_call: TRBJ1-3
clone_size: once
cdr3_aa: CASSVSGTEGNTIYF
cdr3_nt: TGTGCCAGCAGCGTTTCGGGGACAGAGGGAAACACCATATATTTT

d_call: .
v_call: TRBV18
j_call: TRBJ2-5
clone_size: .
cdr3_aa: CASSPGNEWGETQYF
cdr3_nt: TGTGCCAGCTCACCGGGGAACGAGTGGGGAGAGACCCAGTACTTC

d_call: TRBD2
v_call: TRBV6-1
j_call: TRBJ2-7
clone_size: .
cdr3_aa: CASSLAGLAGASYF
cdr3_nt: TGTGCCAGCTCTCTCGCGGGGCTAGCGGGAGCATCCTACTTC

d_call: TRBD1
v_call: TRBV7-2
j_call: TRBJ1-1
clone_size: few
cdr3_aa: CASSLVAGGNTEAFF
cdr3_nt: TGTGCCAGCAGCTTAGTTGCAGGGGGGAACACTGAAGCTTTCTTT

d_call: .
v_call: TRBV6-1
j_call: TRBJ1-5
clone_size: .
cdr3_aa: CASSGLTGRNQPQHF
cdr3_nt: TGTGCCAGCAGTGGCCTGACAGGCCGCAATCAGCCCCAGCATTTT

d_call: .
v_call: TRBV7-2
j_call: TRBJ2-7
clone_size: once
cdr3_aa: CASSLVGVPRAHNGEQYF
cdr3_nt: TGTGCCAGCAGCTTAGTTGGCGTTCCCCGGGCACATAACGGCGAGCAGTACTTC

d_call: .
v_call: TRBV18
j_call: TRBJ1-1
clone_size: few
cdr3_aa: CASSPNPNTEAFF
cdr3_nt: TGTGCCAGCTCACCCAACCCGAACACTGAAGCTTTCTTT

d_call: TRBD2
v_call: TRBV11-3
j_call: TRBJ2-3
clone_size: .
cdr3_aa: CASKAGVSDTQYF
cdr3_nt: TGTGCCAGCAAGGCGGGAGTTTCAGATACGCAGTATTTT

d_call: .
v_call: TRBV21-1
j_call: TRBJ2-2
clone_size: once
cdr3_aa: CASHLTSRTGELFF
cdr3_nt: TGTGCCAGCCACTTAACCTCACGGACCGGGGAGCTGTTTTTT

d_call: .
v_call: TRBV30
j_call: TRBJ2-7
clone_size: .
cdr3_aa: CAWSYRALIDEQYF
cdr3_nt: TGTGCCTGGAGCTACAGGGCTCTGATCGACGAGCAGTACTTC

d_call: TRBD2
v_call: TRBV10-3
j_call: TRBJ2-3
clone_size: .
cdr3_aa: CAITAGDTQYF
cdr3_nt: TGTGCCATCACCGCGGGAGACACGCAGTATTTT

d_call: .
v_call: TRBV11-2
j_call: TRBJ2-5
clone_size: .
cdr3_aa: CASSGPETQYF
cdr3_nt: TGTGCCAGCAGTGGACCAGAGACCCAGTACTTC

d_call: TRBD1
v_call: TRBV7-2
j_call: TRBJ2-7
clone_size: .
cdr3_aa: CASSRTGGDEQYF
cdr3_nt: TGTGCCAGCAGCCGGACAGGGGGCGACGAGCAGTACTTC

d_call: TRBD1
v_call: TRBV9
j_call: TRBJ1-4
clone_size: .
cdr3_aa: CASSVERGLNEKLFF
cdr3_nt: TGTGCCAGCAGCGTAGAAAGGGGGCTTAATGAAAAACTGTTTTTT

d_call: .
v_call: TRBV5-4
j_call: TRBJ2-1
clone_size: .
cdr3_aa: CASSLVGGPYNEQFF
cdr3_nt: TGTGCCAGCAGCTTGGTGGGCGGGCCGTACAATGAGCAGTTCTTC

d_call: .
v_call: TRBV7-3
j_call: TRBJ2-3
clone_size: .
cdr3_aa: CASSLTGAPDTQYF
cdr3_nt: TGTGCCAGCAGCTTAACAGGGGCCCCAGATACGCAGTATTTT

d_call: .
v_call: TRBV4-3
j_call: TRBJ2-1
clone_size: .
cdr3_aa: CASSQVRSWVHEQFF
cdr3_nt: TGCGCCAGCAGCCAAGTGCGATCCTGGGTCCATGAGCAGTTCTTC

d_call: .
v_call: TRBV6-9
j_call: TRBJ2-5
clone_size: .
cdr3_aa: CASSYRGTAQETQYF
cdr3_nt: TGTGCCAGCAGTTATCGGGGGACCGCGCAAGAGACCCAGTACTTC

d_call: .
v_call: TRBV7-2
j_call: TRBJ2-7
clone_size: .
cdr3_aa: CASSPPTGTYEQYF
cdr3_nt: TGTGCCAGCAGCCCTCCGACAGGTACCTACGAGCAGTACTTC

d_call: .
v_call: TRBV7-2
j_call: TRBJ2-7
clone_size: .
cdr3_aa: CASSLVGVMVGEQYF
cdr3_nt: TGTGCCAGCAGCTTAGTAGGGGTAATGGTGGGAGAGCAGTACTTC

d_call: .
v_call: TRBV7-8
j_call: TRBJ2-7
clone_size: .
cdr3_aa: CASTQASYEQYF
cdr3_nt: TGTGCCAGTACGCAAGCTTCCTACGAGCAGTACTTC

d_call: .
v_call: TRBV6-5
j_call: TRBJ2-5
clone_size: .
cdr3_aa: CASSYGGTQYF
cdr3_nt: TGTGCCAGCAGTTACGGTGGGACCCAGTACTTC

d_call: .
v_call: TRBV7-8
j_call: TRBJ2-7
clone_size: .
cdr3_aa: CASSLAFSLGGASSYEQYF
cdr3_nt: TGTGCCAGCAGCTTAGCGTTTAGCTTAGGGGGGGCTAGCTCCTACGAGCAGTACTTC

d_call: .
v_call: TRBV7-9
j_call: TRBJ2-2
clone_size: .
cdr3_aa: CASSTRVSGELFF
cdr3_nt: TGTGCCAGCAGCACCAGGGTTTCCGGGGAGCTGTTTTTT

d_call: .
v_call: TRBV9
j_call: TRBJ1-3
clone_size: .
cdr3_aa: CASSVGAAGGNTIYF
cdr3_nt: TGTGCCAGCAGCGTAGGGGCGGCGGGAGGAAACACCATATATTTT

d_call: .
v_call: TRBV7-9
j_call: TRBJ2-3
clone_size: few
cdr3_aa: CATSGRLGSTDTQYF
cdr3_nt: TGTGCCACCTCAGGAAGGTTGGGAAGCACAGATACGCAGTATTTT

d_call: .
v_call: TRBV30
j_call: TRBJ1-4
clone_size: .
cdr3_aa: CAWSVGTRTGKLFF
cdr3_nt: TGTGCCTGGAGTGTAGGGACCCGAACCGGAAAACTGTTTTTT

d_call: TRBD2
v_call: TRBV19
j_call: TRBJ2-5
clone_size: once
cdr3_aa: CASSMKFGTSGGIWETQYF
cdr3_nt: TGTGCCAGTAGTATGAAATTCGGGACTAGCGGAGGGATTTGGGAGACCCAGTACTTC

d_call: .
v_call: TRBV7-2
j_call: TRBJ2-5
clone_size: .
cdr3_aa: CASSLDVPGSQYF
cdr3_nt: TGTGCCAGCAGCTTAGATGTTCCGGGGTCCCAGTACTTC

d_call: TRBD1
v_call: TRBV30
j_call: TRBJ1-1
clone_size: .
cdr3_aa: CAWSSGGQGPPVAFF
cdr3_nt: TGTGCCTGGAGTTCCGGGGGACAGGGCCCTCCCGTGGCTTTCTTT

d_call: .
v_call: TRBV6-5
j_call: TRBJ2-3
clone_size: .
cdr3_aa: CASSRFSSSTDTQYF
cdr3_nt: TGTGCCAGCAGCCGTTTCTCGAGCAGCACAGATACGCAGTATTTT

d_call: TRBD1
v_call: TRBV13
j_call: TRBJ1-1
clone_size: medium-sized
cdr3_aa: CASSTGQGGSTEAFF
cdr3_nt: TGTGCCAGCAGCACCGGACAGGGAGGGAGCACTGAAGCTTTCTTT

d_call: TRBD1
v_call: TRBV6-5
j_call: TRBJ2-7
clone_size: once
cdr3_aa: CASSYSPTGASYEQYF
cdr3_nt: TGTGCCAGCAGTTACTCGCCCACAGGGGCCTCCTACGAGCAGTACTTC

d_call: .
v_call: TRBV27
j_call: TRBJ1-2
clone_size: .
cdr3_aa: CASSLGRNYGYTF
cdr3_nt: TGTGCCAGCAGTTTAGGGCGCAACTATGGCTACACCTTC

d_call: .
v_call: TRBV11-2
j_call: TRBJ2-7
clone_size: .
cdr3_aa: CASSLEGFLSHEQYF
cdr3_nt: TGTGCCAGCAGCTTAGAAGGGTTCCTCTCCCACGAGCAGTACTTC

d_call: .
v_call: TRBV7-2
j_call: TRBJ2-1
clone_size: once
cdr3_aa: CASSLNMRTDFNEQFF
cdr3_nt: TGTGCCAGCAGCTTAAATATGCGTACAGACTTCAATGAGCAGTTCTTC

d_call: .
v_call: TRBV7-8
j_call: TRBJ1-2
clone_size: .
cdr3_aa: CASSLYSNYGYTF
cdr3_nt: TGTGCCAGCAGCTTATACAGTAACTATGGCTACACCTTC

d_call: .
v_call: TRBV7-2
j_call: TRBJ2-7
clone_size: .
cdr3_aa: CASSPSYEQYF
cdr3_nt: TGTGCCAGCAGCCCCTCGTACGAGCAGTACTTC

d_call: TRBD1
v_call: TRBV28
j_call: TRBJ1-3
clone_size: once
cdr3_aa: CATTGRRGNTIYF
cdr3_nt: TGTGCCACGACAGGGAGGAGGGGAAACACCATATATTTT

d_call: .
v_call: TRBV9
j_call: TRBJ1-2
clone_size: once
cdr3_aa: CASSLLTGHGYTF
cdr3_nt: TGTGCCAGCAGCCTTCTCACAGGGCACGGCTACACCTTC

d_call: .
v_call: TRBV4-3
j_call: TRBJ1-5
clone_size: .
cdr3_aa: CASSQDVGGRQPQHF
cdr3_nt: TGCGCCAGCAGCCAAGACGTGGGGGGACGGCAGCCCCAGCATTTT

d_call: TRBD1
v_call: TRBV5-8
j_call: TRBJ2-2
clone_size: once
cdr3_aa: CASSSIDRVDTGELFF
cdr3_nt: TGTGCCAGCAGCTCGATTGACAGGGTGGACACCGGGGAGCTGTTTTTT

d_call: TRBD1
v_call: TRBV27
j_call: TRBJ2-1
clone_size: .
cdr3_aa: CASSPGQGDNEQFF
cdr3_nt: TGTGCCAGCAGCCCGGGACAGGGAGACAATGAGCAGTTCTTC